This T cell receptor (beta chain) was sequenced during a study of T cell repertoires in cytomegalovirus infection. TCRdb re-called the reads with MiXCR, one entry per CDR3 protein. The sample yields 350,000 to 450,000 distinct CDR3 sequences, about a sixth seen once. The CDR3 is 14 amino acids in total, end residues counted. Per the germline V gene, CDR1 is MNHEY and CDR2 is SVGAGI. Details on this clonotype: It is likely a read error, because the conserved phenylalanine at the end of the CDR3 is missing. The limits of the CDR3 on the DNA are not certain, so only TCRdb's listed CDR3 is given.

Sequencing was carried out using PBMCs. The V call is TRBV6-5, the J call TRBJ2-2. This receptor was taken from a human donor in good health (CMV status not recorded). Some clones in this sample may be carry-over from other donors' samples. CDR3 sequence reads: CASRVLQSTGELCV.